Shown below are 32 T cell receptor beta chains from a single sample sequenced in a study of control samples from healthy donors and cancer patients. Sequencing used immunoSEQ multiplex PCR; TCRdb keeps in-frame clones, though not all of them. Of roughly 130,000 clones detected, 85% to 95% appear once; the ten largest clones hold 1.5% to 2%. The material sequenced was PBMCs. These receptors all stem from a man in his fifties or sixties with head and neck cancer.

This chain connects TRBV5-4 to TRBJ2-5; 7 positions agree with TRBD2. Germline V CDR1 and CDR2: SGHNT, YYREEE (reference sequence). The CDR3 totals 15 residues. V shed 4 bases, J shed 1 base, and the junction held 7 bases outside the gene matches. The CDR3 bases are TGTGCCAGCAGCCCCGGGGGGTCGGGCCAAGAGACCCAGTACTTC. Protein sequence: CASSPGGSGQETQYF.

The chain recombines TRBV30 with TRBJ1-2; D is perhaps TRBD1 (6 bases). Per germline, CDR1 GTSNPN and CDR2 SVGIG (reference sequence). This CDR3 has 12 amino acids. CDR3 sequence (DNA): TGTGCAGCGGGGGGCCTTAACTATGGCTACACCTTC. It encodes CAAGGLNYGYTF.

The V call is TRBV11-2, the J call TRBJ2-7; unclear D gene. V shed 1 base and J shed 6 bases, with 10 bases lying between them. CDR3 length: 13 amino acids. Germline CDR1 is SGHAT and CDR2 is FQNNGV. This CDR3 is CASSLGPLSEQYF. The CDR3 DNA sequence: TGTGCCAGCAGCTTAGGACCCCTCTCCGAGCAGTACTTC.

CDR3 DNA: TGTGCCAGCGGGATAAGTCAAGGGGCCAACGTCCTGACTTTC. Its protein is CASGISQGANVLTF. The V and J genes are TRBV6-5 and TRBJ2-6; unclear D gene. There are 14 residues in the CDR3. V was clipped by 8 bases and J by 4 bases, with 12 bases between them. Germline CDR1 MNHEY, CDR2 SVGAGI.

The genes are TRBV3-1 (or the pseudogene TRBV3-2) and TRBJ2-5; TRBD2 might be the D (5 bases). V lost 1 base and J lost 5, with 11 bases in between. The germline CDR1 and CDR2 sequences are LGHDT and YNNKEL (reference sequence). The CDR3 length is 14 residues. The chain's CDR3 is CASSQGPTRETQYF. CDR3 nucleotide sequence: TGTGCCAGCAGCCAAGGGCCTACTAGGGAGACCCAGTACTTC.

The chain employs TRBV29-1 and TRBJ1-1; 7 bases are a match to TRBD1. CDR1 is SQVTM and CDR2 is ANQGSEA in the germline V gene. Losses at the gene ends were 5 bases for V and 4 bases for J; bases not matched to a gene: 16. This CDR3 has 16 residues. The CDR3 loop reads CSVPSAGTARLTEAFF. CDR3 coding DNA: TGCAGCGTTCCATCCGCCGGGACAGCGAGACTCACTGAAGCTTTCTTT.

This chain links TRBV2 with TRBJ2-3; 11 positions agree with TRBD1. The CDR3 spans 14 residues. Germline CDR1 reads SNHLY; CDR2 reads FYNNEI. Losses at the gene ends were 3 bases for V and 6 bases for J; bases not matched to a gene: 2. The CDR3 nucleotides read TGTGCCAGCAGTGAGCGGGACAGGGGGGATACGCAGTATTTT. Protein product: CASSERDRGDTQYF.

In its sample, this clone was seen once. This chain uses TRBV6-5 with TRBJ1-1; weak D call: TRBD1 (5 bases). CDR1 is MNHEY, CDR2 SVGAGI, per germline. This CDR3 has 15 amino acids. V was shortened by 7 bases and J by 3 bases, with 18 bases between the two germline ends. The CDR3 bases are TGTGCCAGCACACGGACACCCTTCGGGGACACTGAAGCTTTCTTT. Its translation is CASTRTPFGDTEAFF.

The chain links TRBV19 to TRBJ2-1; tentatively, D is TRBD1 (6 bases). Germline V lookup: CDR1 LNHDA, CDR2 SQIVND (reference sequence). There are 15 residues in the CDR3. Trimming left V 2 bases short and J 4 bases short, with 12 bases between. The CDR3 sequence is CASSITGQGYNEQFF. CDR3 DNA: TGTGCCAGTAGTATAACGGGGCAGGGGTACAATGAGCAGTTCTTC.

The rearrangement uses TRBV30 and TRBJ1-5; a possible D gene is TRBD1 (6 bases). Trimming stripped 0 bases from V and 6 bases from J, with 12 bases between. This CDR3 has 14 amino acids. CDR1 is GTSNPN, CDR2 SVGIG, per germline (reference sequence). CDR3 residues: CAWSVSPGAQPQHF. Here the CDR3 DNA reads TGTGCCTGGAGTGTCAGCCCAGGGGCTCAGCCCCAGCATTTT. The whole variable domain, filled in from reference TRBV30 and TRBJ1-5, reads SQTIHQWPATLVQPVGSPLSLECTVEGTSNPNLYWYRQAAGRGLQLLFYSVGIGQISSEVPQNLSASRPQDRQFILSSKKLLLSDSGFYLCAWSVSPGAQPQHFGDGTRLSIL.

The rearrangement links TRBV19 to TRBJ1-2; D call uncertain. The length of the CDR3 is 11 residues. CDR1 is LNHDA and CDR2 is SQIVND in the germline V gene (reference sequence). Trimming removed 5 bases at V and 8 bases at J, with 9 bases between. As DNA, the CDR3 is TGTGCCAGTAGTGCAATGGAGGGCTACACCTTC. This gives the protein CASSAMEGYTF.

This clone is a singleton in its sample. The genes are TRBV4-2 and TRBJ1-2, with TRBD1 matching 8 bases. The CDR3 runs 16 residues. Looked up from germline, CDR1 is LGHNA and CDR2 is YNFKEQ. Germline trimming cut 0 bases from V and 8 bases from J; bases unmatched to any gene: 11. The CDR3 DNA reads TGTGCCAGCAGCCAAGACCCGACAGGGGCTGTGGGCGGCTACACCTTC. Translation gives CASSQDPTGAVGGYTF.

The chain links TRBV4-3 to TRBJ1-1; D gene unclear. The length of the CDR3 is 15 residues. The germline V gene encodes CDR1 LGHNA and CDR2 YSLEER. Trimming removed 0 bases at V and 1 base at J, with 9 bases between. The CDR3, as DNA: TGCGCCAGCAGCCAAGATTTACGGGAGAACACTGAAGCTTTCTTT. This sequence encodes CASSQDLRENTEAFF.

The rearrangement links TRBV29-1 to TRBJ2-3; TRBD1 might be the D (6 bases). The V gene's germline CDR1 is SQVTM and CDR2 ANQGSEA. Deletions cut 4 bases from V and 4 bases from J, with 12 bases between. This CDR3 has 13 residues. This CDR3 reads CSVVQGGADTQYF. The CDR3 nucleotides are TGCAGCGTTGTACAGGGTGGGGCAGATACGCAGTATTTT.

This clone has a single count. This chain links TRBV7-3 with TRBJ2-1; perhaps TRBD2 as D (6 bases). The germline V gene encodes CDR1 SGHTA and CDR2 FQGTGA. Trimming shortened V by 7 bases and J by 7 bases, and 20 bases separated the two germline ends. This CDR3 has 15 amino acids. The chain's CDR3 is CASTFAAGIGNEQFF. The CDR3 bases are TGTGCCAGCACCTTTGCTGCGGGGATTGGGAATGAGCAGTTCTTC.

The chain is built from TRBV19 and TRBJ1-5; D not resolved. Trimming took off 7 bases at V and 4 bases at J, with 11 bases between the two ends. The germline V gene has CDR1 LNHDA and CDR2 SQIVND (reference sequence). This CDR3 contains 13 residues. Here the CDR3 reads CASKSRRNQPQHF. CDR3 in DNA: TGTGCCAGTAAATCCAGGCGAAATCAGCCCCAGCATTTT.

In DNA, the CDR3 is TGTGCCAGCAGGCCCTCCCTCGGAGCGGGGGCCCCCAGCTCCTACAATGAGCAGTTCTTC. It translates to CASRPSLGAGAPSSYNEQFF. V and J are TRBV28 and TRBJ2-1, with TRBD2 identical over 8 bases. Germline trimming cut 6 bases from V and 0 bases from J; bases unmatched to any gene: 19. Germline CDR1 is MDHEN and CDR2 is SYDVKM. The CDR3 length is 20 residues.

CDR3 nucleotide sequence: TGCGCCAGCAGCCAACCCCCCTGGGTTCGGAAGGATACTGAAGCTTTCTTT. This translates into CASSQPPWVRKDTEAFF. V is TRBV4-3 and J is TRBJ1-1; D unresolved. Germline CDR1 reads LGHNA; CDR2 reads YSLEER. The CDR3 has 17 amino acids. With 2 bases removed from V and 5 bases from J, the gap between germline ends came to 21 bases.

The rearrangement uses TRBV10-3 and TRBJ2-7, with 9 bases lining up with TRBD1. The ends lost 3 bases at V and 5 bases at J; junction bases unmatched: 5. This CDR3 is 14 amino acids long. Germline V gene sequence: CDR1 ENHRY, CDR2 SYGVKD. The CDR3 is CAISDWDRVHEQYF. CDR3 sequence (DNA): TGTGCCATCAGTGATTGGGACAGGGTCCACGAGCAGTACTTC.

This chain joins TRBV7-6 and TRBJ2-7; possibly TRBD1 or TRBD2 for D (5 bases each). CDR3 size: 16 residues. Germline loops: CDR1 SGHVS, CDR2 FNYEAQ. Trimming shortened V by 0 bases and J by 2 bases, and 14 bases separated the two germline ends. The CDR3 bases are TGTGCCAGCAGCTTAGCGGGGGAGTACCTAACCTACGAGCAGTACTTC. This translates into CASSLAGEYLTYEQYF.

The sample holds one count of this clone. The V call is TRBV27, the J call TRBJ1-5; tentative D call: TRBD1 (5 bases). The CDR3 loop spans 13 amino acids. From germline, CDR1 is MNHEY and CDR2 SMNVEV (reference sequence). Between the trimmed V and J ends, which lost 2 bases and 7 bases, there was a span of 9 bases. CDR3 bases: TGTGCCAGCAGTTTAGGGGGGTCGCAGCCCCAGCATTTT. Protein: CASSLGGSQPQHF.

V gene TRBV20-1 combines with J gene TRBJ1-2; D might be TRBD1 (5 bases). Trimming took 4 bases from V and 5 from J, leaving 8 bases between them. The CDR3 has 11 residues. Germline V gives CDR1 DFQATT, CDR2 SNEGSKA (reference sequence). The CDR3 nucleotides are TGCAGTGCTATAGAGGGGTATGGCTACACCTTC. Its protein is CSAIEGYGYTF.

The chain recombines TRBV11-2 with TRBJ2-2; D is undetermined. The germline CDR1 and CDR2 sequences are SGHAT and FQNNGV. The CDR3 loop spans 13 amino acids. Trimming pared 4 bases from V and 5 bases from J, leaving 8 bases between. For the CDR3, the DNA is TGTGCCAGCAGCTGGGGTGCTACCGGGGAGCTGTTTTTT. Its protein is CASSWGATGELFF.

The chain joins TRBV5-8 to TRBJ2-3; 10 nucleotides match TRBD1. There are 16 residues in the CDR3. V trimming: 3 bases; J trimming: 3 bases; junction bases outside the gene matches: 7. Looked up from germline, CDR1 is SGHTS and CDR2 is YDEGEE. The CDR3 sequence: CASSWGTGVGTDTQYF. The CDR3 nucleotides are TGTGCCAGCAGCTGGGGGACAGGGGTGGGGACAGATACGCAGTATTTT. Full variable domain (remainder filled in from reference TRBV5-8 and TRBJ2-3): EAGVTQSPTHLIKTRGQQATLRCSPISGHTSVYWYQQALGLGLQFLLWYDEGEERNRGNFPPRFSGRQFPNYSSELNVNALELEDSALYLCASSWGTGVGTDTQYFGPGTRLTVL.

V usage is TRBV28 and J usage is TRBJ1-5; perhaps TRBD1 as D (5 bases). Germline V CDR1 and CDR2: MDHEN, SYDVKM. There are 15 residues in the CDR3. V lost 2 bases to trimming and J lost 5 bases, with 13 bases between them. The CDR3 region has the DNA TGTGCCAGCAGTTTACGGCAGGGATTCCATCAGCCCCAGCATTTT. The encoded protein is CASSLRQGFHQPQHF.

The V call is TRBV28, the J call TRBJ2-7; D is uncertain. V was clipped by 10 bases and J by 6 bases, with 13 bases between them. The CDR3 extends over 11 amino acids. Looked up from germline, CDR1 is MDHEN and CDR2 is SYDVKM. CDR3 sequence (DNA): TGTGCCACCGAGACCTTGCGCGAGCAGTACTTC. Translation gives CATETLREQYF.

This clone was counted a single time. The V call is TRBV29-1, the J call TRBJ1-1; a weak D match, TRBD1 (5 bases). With 6 bases removed from V and 1 base from J, the gap between germline ends came to 21 bases. The CDR3 runs to 16 residues. The germline V gene encodes CDR1 SQVTM and CDR2 ANQGSEA. CDR3 DNA: TGCAGCGTATGGCCGGGACCCTTTAGGAGGAACACTGAAGCTTTCTTT. Its protein is CSVWPGPFRRNTEAFF.

The rearrangement joins TRBV19 to TRBJ2-3; D is perhaps TRBD2 (6 bases). Germline assignment: CDR1 LNHDA and CDR2 SQIVND (reference sequence). The ends were cut back, 10 bases at V and 6 bases at J, with 20 bases in the middle. The CDR3 spans 14 residues. The CDR3 DNA reads TGTGCCACTCGGGACTCCTATATGAGGGATACGCAGTATTTT. Protein product: CATRDSYMRDTQYF. Variable domain in full (rest from reference TRBV19 and TRBJ2-3): DGGITQSPKYLFRKEGQNVTLSCEQNLNHDAMYWYRQDPGQGLRLIYYSQIVNDFQKGDIAEGYSVSREKKESFPLTVTSAQKNPTAFYLCATRDSYMRDTQYFGPGTRLTVL.

The chain is built from TRBV7-2 and TRBJ1-1; TRBD1 matches at 9 bases. The CDR3 sequence is 17 residues long. V shed 3 bases and J 5 bases; nucleotides not matched to a gene: 13. From germline, CDR1 is SGHTA and CDR2 FQGNSA. The CDR3 DNA sequence: TGTGCCAGCAGCTTCCGGGACAGGGTGGGTCGTGAGACTGAAGCTTTCTTT. It specifies CASSFRDRVGRETEAFF.

V is TRBV7-8 and J is TRBJ2-7, with 9 nucleotides matching TRBD1. The V gene's germline CDR1 is SGHVS and CDR2 FQNEAQ. The V segment lost 6 bases and the J segment 4 bases; nucleotides outside the gene matches: 7. CDR3 length equals 14 residues. DNA for the CDR3: TGTGCCAGCAGTCCTCCCGGGACAGGGTACGAGCAGTACTTC. It encodes CASSPPGTGYEQYF.

Within the sample, this clone is medium-sized (0.01 to 0.1%). Other DNA sequences from this sample encode an identical CDR3 as well. V usage is TRBV5-6 and J usage is TRBJ2-7, with D perhaps matching TRBD2 (5 bases). There are 14 residues in the CDR3. V lost 0 bases to trimming and J lost 6 bases, with 13 bases between them. Per the germline V gene, CDR1 is SGHDT and CDR2 is YYEEEE. The CDR3 nucleotides read TGTGCCAGCAGCTTGGGCGGGCCTCTCGGCGAGCAGTACTTC. Its translation is CASSLGGPLGEQYF. Drawing the rest from reference TRBV5-6 and TRBJ2-7, the complete variable domain is DAGVTQSPTHLIKTRGQQVTLRCSPKSGHDTVSWYQQALGQGPQFIFQYYEEEERQRGNFPDRFSGHQFPNYSSELNVNALLLGDSALYLCASSLGGPLGEQYFGPGTRLTVT.

The chain joins TRBV19 to TRBJ1-4; no firm D call. Germline V CDR1 and CDR2: LNHDA, SQIVND (reference sequence). The CDR3 extends over 15 amino acids. V lost 5 bases and J lost 8, with 18 bases in between. The CDR3 coding sequence is TGTGCCAGTAGTGTACCCAATCGTGCCCGGGAAAAACTGTTTTTT. Protein sequence: CASSVPNRAREKLFF.